Listed below are T cell receptor beta chains from one sample, sequenced in a study of PD-1 blockade in classical Hodgkin lymphoma. Generated by immunoSEQ multiplex PCR, the TCRdb table keeps only in-frame clones and is missing some. The sample gives about 98,000 clones, roughly 92% of which show up once; 2.8% is in the top ten. Source: peripheral blood mononuclear cells (PBMCs), taken at baseline. The source is a human donor with classical Hodgkin lymphoma. Both conserved end residues are part of each CDR3. The D gene is left open where the match is weak. Rows may omit the clone size; those that give it use once, few, many or a size class.

D: -
V: TRBV30
J: TRBJ2-7
size: -
DNA: TGTGCCTGGAGTGTAAAGGGGGAGCAGTACTTC
CDR3: CAWSVKGEQYF

D: -
V: TRBV29-1
J: TRBJ2-4
size: -
DNA: TGCAGCGCCGGGCCACCCCTCGGTGGCATTCAGTACTTC
CDR3: CSAGPPLGGIQYF

D: TRBD2
V: TRBV5-1
J: TRBJ2-7
size: -
DNA: TGCGCCAGCAGCTCCACTAGCGGGACGCCTTGGGAGCAGTACTTC
CDR3: CASSSTSGTPWEQYF

D: -
V: TRBV29-1
J: TRBJ1-1
size: once
DNA: TGCAGCGCCTCGACAGACTTTAACGAAGCTTTCTTT
CDR3: CSASTDFNEAFF

D: TRBD2
V: TRBV30
J: TRBJ2-3
size: -
DNA: TGTGCCTGGAAAGGATTAGCGGGAGTATTAGGAGATACGCAGTATTTT
CDR3: CAWKGLAGVLGDTQYF

D: -
V: TRBV7-7
J: TRBJ2-3
size: -
DNA: TGTGCCAGCAGCTTGGGGGAAGTGGATACGCAGTATTTT
CDR3: CASSLGEVDTQYF

D: -
V: TRBV19
J: TRBJ2-1
size: -
DNA: TGTGCCAGTAGCTCAGGGTTAGGCTCCTACAATGAGCAGTTCTTC
CDR3: CASSSGLGSYNEQFF

D: TRBD1
V: TRBV5-4
J: TRBJ1-1
size: -
DNA: TGTGCCAGCAGCTCGACAGGGGGGACTGAAGCTTTCTTT
CDR3: CASSSTGGTEAFF

D: -
V: TRBV7-7
J: TRBJ2-7
size: -
DNA: TGTGCTAGCAGTAAGAGGGAGTGGGATCATTACGAGCAGTACTTC
CDR3: CASSKREWDHYEQYF

D: TRBD1
V: TRBV7-3
J: TRBJ2-5
size: -
DNA: TGTGCCAGCAGCTTAATTGGGGGGAGGACAGGGGCCGTTCAAGAGACCCAGTACTTC
CDR3: CASSLIGGRTGAVQETQYF

D: TRBD2
V: TRBV5-5
J: TRBJ2-3
size: once
DNA: TGTGCCAGCAGCTTGCGACCGGGACTAGCGGTAGCCCGAGACACAGATACGCAGTATTTT
CDR3: CASSLRPGLAVARDTDTQYF

D: -
V: TRBV5-6
J: TRBJ2-7
size: once
DNA: TGTGCCAGCAGCTTGGGGGGGTCTCCTCTTACGTACGAGCAGTACTTC
CDR3: CASSLGGSPLTYEQYF

D: TRBD1
V: TRBV5-4
J: TRBJ1-5
size: -
DNA: TGTGCCAGCAGCATAGGACAGGGTCAAGGCAATCAGCCCCAGCATTTT
CDR3: CASSIGQGQGNQPQHF

D: TRBD2
V: TRBV10-1
J: TRBJ2-2
size: -
DNA: TGCGCCAGCAGTGGGGTCAGGGAGGGAGTAAGGACCGGGGAGCTGTTTTTT
CDR3: CASSGVREGVRTGELFF

D: -
V: TRBV19
J: TRBJ2-7
size: -
DNA: TGTGCCAGTAGGCCACAAGGGACGGGTCACTACGAGCAGTACTTC
CDR3: CASRPQGTGHYEQYF

D: -
V: TRBV5-1
J: TRBJ1-4
size: -
DNA: TGCGCCAGCAGCTTACTACAGGGCAATAATGAAAAACTGTTTTTT
CDR3: CASSLLQGNNEKLFF

D: TRBD1
V: TRBV5-1
J: TRBJ1-1
size: few
DNA: TGCGCCAGCAGCGCCTTTTCGGGACAGGGATTCACTGAAGCTTTCTTT
CDR3: CASSAFSGQGFTEAFF

D: -
V: TRBV2
J: TRBJ1-3
size: -
DNA: TGTGCCAGCCCCCTCGGAGAGGATAGAAACACCATATATTTT
CDR3: CASPLGEDRNTIYF

D: -
V: TRBV4-1
J: TRBJ2-5
size: -
DNA: TGCGCCAGCAGCCAAGATTCCCCTCTACTACAGGGTCGGGAGACCCAGTACTTC
CDR3: CASSQDSPLLQGRETQYF

D: -
V: TRBV5-8
J: TRBJ1-1
size: -
DNA: TGTGCCAGCAGCTTGGAGGCAGGAACCTCAGGATTGGGAGTTGAAGCTTTCTTT
CDR3: CASSLEAGTSGLGVEAFF

D: -
V: TRBV6-5
J: TRBJ2-7
size: -
DNA: TGTGCCAGCAGTTCTCGGGGGATGGGTTCGATAGACGAGCAGTACTTC
CDR3: CASSSRGMGSIDEQYF

D: -
V: TRBV6-1
J: TRBJ2-7
size: -
DNA: TGTGCCAGCACGCGACAGACCTACGAGCAGTACTTC
CDR3: CASTRQTYEQYF

D: TRBD1
V: TRBV6-6
J: TRBJ2-1
size: -
DNA: TGTGCCAGCAGTTACACCCTGGACAGGGGGCAGTTCTTC
CDR3: CASSYTLDRGQFF

D: -
V: TRBV28
J: TRBJ2-7
size: -
DNA: TGTGCCAGCAGCAGTTTGGCGCGGGGTTCCCTCTACGAGCAGTACTTC
CDR3: CASSSLARGSLYEQYF

D: TRBD2
V: TRBV2
J: TRBJ2-1
size: -
DNA: TGTGCCAGCAGTGTTGGACTAGTATCCTACAATGAGCAGTTCTTC
CDR3: CASSVGLVSYNEQFF

D: -
V: TRBV10-1
J: TRBJ1-1
size: -
DNA: TGCGCCGGGGGTGGGGGGCGCAGTGGAACTGAAGCTTTCTTT
CDR3: CAGGGGRSGTEAFF

D: -
V: TRBV5-4
J: TRBJ2-7
size: -
DNA: TGTGCCAGCAGCTTGACTCTCTCCTACGAGCAGTACTTC
CDR3: CASSLTLSYEQYF

D: TRBD1
V: TRBV19
J: TRBJ1-3
size: -
DNA: TGTGCCAGTAGACATCCGGGACAGGGCAAAAGTCCCCCTGGAAACACCATATATTTT
CDR3: CASRHPGQGKSPPGNTIYF